These 3 T cell receptor beta chains were all obtained from the same sample, sequenced in a study of vaccination effects on CD4 cells after COVID-19. No antigen has been identified for these receptors. Culture proceeded for nine to ten days, and CD4+ T cells were then isolated. Some clones are missing from TCRdb's copy, which holds only in-frame ones; the method was immunoSEQ multiplex PCR. The sample shows roughly 56,000 clones, over 65% of them seen only once. Sequencing was performed on CD4+ T cells from PBMCs cultured without peptide, taken before COVID-19 vaccination. The receptors here all came from a human donor who received a COVID-19 vaccine.

This chain links TRBV6-2 or TRBV6-3 with TRBJ2-3; D is undetermined. This CDR3 contains 14 residues. CDR1 and CDR2 from the germline V gene are MNHEY and SVGEGT. V was clipped by 5 bases and J by 2 bases, with 11 bases between them. CDR3 DNA: TGTGCCAGCAGTCGACAACCCACCACAGATACGCAGTATTTT. Residues: CASSRQPTTDTQYF.

The CDR3 DNA reads TGTGCCAGCAGCGTCTCTGGAAACACCATATATTTT. It specifies CASSVSGNTIYF. This chain connects TRBV7-9 to TRBJ1-3; no definite D call. The CDR3 is made up of 12 amino acids. Deletions cut 5 bases from V and 0 bases from J, with 2 bases between. CDR1 is SEHNR, CDR2 FQNEAQ, per germline (reference sequence).

The chain links TRBV27 to TRBJ2-5, with TRBD2 matching over 10 bases. The V gene's germline CDR1 is MNHEY and CDR2 SMNVEV (reference sequence). The junction had 6 bases not matched to a gene; V was cut back by 6 bases and J by 5 bases. The CDR3 sequence is 14 residues long. CDR3: CASSPSGGEETQYF. For the CDR3, the DNA is TGTGCCAGCAGCCCTAGCGGGGGTGAGGAGACCCAGTACTTC.